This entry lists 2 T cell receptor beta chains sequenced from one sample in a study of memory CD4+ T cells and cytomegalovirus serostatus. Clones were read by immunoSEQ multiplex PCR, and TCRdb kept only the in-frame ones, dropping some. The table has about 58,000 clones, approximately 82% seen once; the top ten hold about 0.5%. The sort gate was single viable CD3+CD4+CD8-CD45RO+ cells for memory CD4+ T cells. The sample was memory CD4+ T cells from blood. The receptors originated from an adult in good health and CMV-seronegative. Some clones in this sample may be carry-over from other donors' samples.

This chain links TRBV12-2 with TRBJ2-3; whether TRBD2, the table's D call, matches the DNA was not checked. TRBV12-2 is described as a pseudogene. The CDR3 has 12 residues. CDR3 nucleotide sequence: TGTGCAAGTCGGGGACTAGCAGATACGCAGTATTTT. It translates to CASRGLADTQYF.

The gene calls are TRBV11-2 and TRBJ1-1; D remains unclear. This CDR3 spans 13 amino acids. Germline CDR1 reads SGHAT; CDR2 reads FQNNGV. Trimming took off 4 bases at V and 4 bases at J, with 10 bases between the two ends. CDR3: CASSSRLSTEAFF. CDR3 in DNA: TGTGCCAGCAGCTCCCGTCTGAGCACTGAAGCTTTCTTT.